These T cell receptor beta chains were read from a single sample in a study of chemoradiotherapy in HPV16-positive cancers. Here immunoSEQ multiplex PCR was the method, and the copy in TCRdb shows in-frame clones only, minus some. The sample shows fewer than 8,500 clones, more than 80% of them seen only once. The sequences come from tumor tissue, collected from a patient who underwent chemoradiotherapy. The origin of the receptors is a human donor with HPV-associated anogenital cancer. CDR3s include the opening cysteine and the closing phenylalanine or tryptophan. The D gene is left open where the match is weak. Only part of the rows carry a size: once, few, many, or a class if the clone is expanded.

>TRBJ1-3|TRBD1|-|TRBV5-1
CASGTGLPNGNTIYF
TGCGCCAGCGGGACAGGCCTCCCCAACGGAAACACCATATATTTT
>TRBJ1-5|-|few|TRBV6-1
CASSEFGQPQHF
TGTGCCAGCAGTGAATTCGGTCAGCCCCAGCATTTT
>TRBJ2-7|TRBD1|once|TRBV28
CASTTGVYEQYF
TGTGCCAGCACGACAGGGGTCTACGAGCAGTACTTC
>TRBJ2-7|TRBD1|few|TRBV7-8
CASSYTGTGGYEQYF
TGTGCCAGCAGCTATACCGGGACAGGGGGTTACGAGCAGTACTTC
>TRBJ1-1|-|-|TRBV2
CASSEMRSEAFF
TGTGCCAGCAGTGAAATGAGGTCAGAAGCTTTCTTT
>TRBJ1-3|-|-|TRBV21-1
CASIQKGDSSGNTIYF
TGTGCCAGCATCCAAAAGGGGGACAGCTCTGGAAACACCATATATTTT
>TRBJ2-5|TRBD2|-|TRBV2
CASRLAGETQYF
TGTGCCAGCAGACTAGCGGGAGAGACCCAGTACTTC
>TRBJ2-1|TRBD1|-|TRBV5-8
CASSLFFGTADHEQFF
TGTGCCAGCAGCTTGTTCTTCGGGACAGCGGACCATGAGCAGTTCTTC
>TRBJ2-2|TRBD2|-|TRBV29-1
CSARLAGEELFF
TGCAGCGCCAGACTAGCGGGAGAGGAGCTGTTTTTT
>TRBJ1-3|-|-|TRBV9
CASSVNGGSGNTIYF
TGTGCCAGCAGCGTAAACGGGGGATCTGGAAACACCATATATTTT
>TRBJ2-7|TRBD2|-|TRBV4-1
CASSQVTGGEQYF
TGCGCCAGCAGCCAAGTCACGGGAGGCGAGCAGTACTTC
>TRBJ2-7|-|-|TRBV10-3
CAISETSYEQYF
TGTGCCATCAGTGAGACCTCCTACGAGCAGTACTTC
>TRBJ2-7|TRBD2|-|TRBV5-1
CASSEWTSGSNEQYF
TGCGCCAGCAGCGAGTGGACTAGCGGGAGCAACGAGCAGTACTTC
>TRBJ1-3|-|-|TRBV28
CASSFWGRAGNTIYF
TGTGCCAGCAGTTTTTGGGGGAGGGCTGGAAACACCATATATTTT
>TRBJ1-1|-|-|TRBV28
CASSLIPFRDFREHTEAFF
TGTGCCAGCAGTTTGATTCCTTTCCGGGACTTCCGTGAGCACACTGAAGCTTTCTTT
>TRBJ2-7|-|-|TRBV27
CASSLQGWREQYF
TGTGCCAGCAGTTTACAAGGTTGGCGCGAGCAGTACTTC
>TRBJ1-1|-|-|TRBV6-5
CAIGGVDTEAFF
TGTGCCATCGGAGGGGTCGACACTGAAGCTTTCTTT
>TRBJ2-3|-|-|TRBV9
CASSVDGSVADTQYF
TGTGCCAGCAGCGTAGACGGGAGCGTCGCAGATACGCAGTATTTT
>TRBJ1-1|TRBD1|-|TRBV4-2
CASSPETGMNTEAFF
TGTGCCAGCAGCCCGGAGACAGGGATGAACACTGAAGCTTTCTTT
>TRBJ2-7|TRBD2|-|TRBV6-1
CASSEGTSGSYEQYF
TGTGCCAGCAGTGAAGGGACTAGCGGCTCCTACGAGCAGTACTTC
>TRBJ2-1|TRBD2|-|TRBV7-3
CASSSREGEQFF
TGTGCCAGCAGCTCTCGGGAGGGTGAGCAGTTCTTC
>TRBJ2-5|-|-|TRBV2
CASNTGYQETQYF
TGTGCCAGCAACACGGGCTACCAAGAGACCCAGTACTTC
>TRBJ2-2|TRBD2|-|TRBV7-3
CASSPWTSGSPGELFF
TGTGCCAGCAGCCCCTGGACTAGCGGGAGCCCCGGGGAGCTGTTTTTT
>TRBJ1-1|TRBD1|-|TRBV6-6
CASRLGTARSDTEAFF
TGTGCCAGCAGATTAGGGACAGCCCGTTCGGACACTGAAGCTTTCTTT
>TRBJ2-7|-|once|TRBV27
CASSFVHGPYEQYF
TGTGCCAGCAGTTTCGTTCACGGGCCCTACGAGCAGTACTTC
>TRBJ2-3|-|-|TRBV20-1
CSVVSSDTQYF
TGCAGTGTCGTGAGTTCAGATACGCAGTATTTT
>TRBJ1-2|-|large|TRBV27
CASSPTGSHGYTF
TGTGCCAGCAGTCCAACAGGGTCTCATGGCTACACCTTC
>TRBJ1-3|TRBD1|-|TRBV30
CAWSTGVSGNTIYF
TGTGCCTGGAGCACAGGGGTTTCAGGAAACACCATATATTTT
>TRBJ2-1|-|-|TRBV9
CASSVEGIKPNEQFF
TGTGCCAGCAGCGTAGAGGGGATCAAACCCAATGAGCAGTTCTTC
>TRBJ2-5|TRBD2|-|TRBV11-3
CASSTLLAGKLETQYF
TGTGCCAGCAGCACATTGCTAGCGGGCAAGCTAGAGACCCAGTACTTC
>TRBJ2-3|TRBD1|-|TRBV12-5
CASGPGQDTDTQYF
TGTGCTAGTGGCCCGGGACAGGACACAGATACGCAGTATTTT
>TRBJ2-7|-|-|TRBV11-1
CASSLALAGRSSYEQYF
TGTGCCAGCAGCTTAGCCTTGGCCGGACGATCTTCCTACGAGCAGTACTTC